This T cell receptor beta chain was documented in a study of T cell changes during pregnancy in multiple sclerosis. Sequencing used immunoSEQ multiplex PCR; TCRdb keeps in-frame clones, though not all of them. The sample contains tens of thousands of clones, about nine tenths of which appear only once. V was pared by 2 bases and J by 4 bases, with 2 bases of the junction left unmatched. From germline, CDR1 is SGHRS and CDR2 YFSETQ. The CDR3 extends over 13 amino acids. The sequencing here drew on peripheral blood, taken after pregnancy. This sequence was found in a female donor in good health, enrolled as a control in a pregnancy study. V usage is TRBV5-1 and J usage is TRBJ1-1; 7 bases are a match to TRBD1. The CDR3 reads CASSLKGATEAFF. The CDR3 bases are TGCGCCAGCAGCTTAAAGGGGGCCACTGAAGCTTTCTTT.